The 28 T cell receptor beta chains below all came from one sample that was sequenced in a study of blood T cells in healthy people across ages. A J-beta primer mix and a sample-barcoded 5' primer were used in a second PCR of about 7 to 12 cycles. TCRdb passed the 5' RACE reads through MiXCR, listing each CDR3 protein once. The data contain 790,000 or so distinct CDR3 sequences, 35% to 60% of them singletons. The source material was blood. The receptors shown here come from a man older than 75 in good health.

V and J are TRBV6-1 and TRBJ2-1; 8 bases map to TRBD1. This CDR3 region has 14 residues. The germline gives CDR1 MNHNS, CDR2 SASEGT. The CDR3 sequence: CALGLGQVGDEQFF. The CDR3 coding sequence is TGTGCTTTAGGGCTGGGACAGGTCGGCGATGAGCAGTTCTTC.

This clonotype was recorded many times. The chain combines TRBV7-2 with TRBJ1-5; no definite D call. CDR1 and CDR2 (germline): SGHTA, FQGNSA. The V gene lost 6 bases and the J gene lost 2 bases, with 8 bases spanning the gap. This CDR3 has 13 amino acids. The CDR3 nucleotides read TGTGCCAGCAGTCTGGTTGGCAATCAGCCCCAGCATTTT. Its protein is CASSLVGNQPQHF.

V and J are TRBV28 and TRBJ2-4; 12 bases are shared with TRBD2. With the DNA end fitting TRBJ2-7 better, the J assignment may be wrong. Germline V gives CDR1 MDHEN, CDR2 SYDVKM. This CDR3 comprises 17 residues. CDR3 amino acids: CASRTGTSGYGAYEQYF. The DNA for the CDR3 is TGTGCCAGCAGGACCGGGACTAGCGGGTACGGGGCCTACGAGCAGTACTTC.

Turning to this clonotype: A much more abundant neighbour one base away suggests this may be a read error. This chain connects TRBV5-1 to TRBJ2-1; D not certain. The assigned J gene may be wrong: the sequence end matches TRBJ2-7 better. Germline assignment: CDR1 SGHRS and CDR2 YFSETQ. CDR3 length: 14 amino acids. CDR3 amino acids: CASNEESSYNEQYF. DNA of the CDR3: TGCGCCAGCAATGAAGAGAGCTCCTACAATGAGCAGTACTTC.

The chain combines TRBV12-3 or TRBV12-4 with TRBJ1-3; TRBD1 aligns across 10 bases. The trim removed 10 bases at V and 6 bases at J, leaving 21 bases unmatched. CDR3 length: 18 residues. CDR3 in amino acids: CATTQAGTGVGLVNTIYF. The CDR3 DNA follows: TGTGCCACCACCCAAGCGGGGACAGGGGTCGGTCTGGTAAACACCATATATTTT.

This rearrangement joins TRBV2 to TRBJ1-1; D possibly corresponds to TRBD1 (5 bases). Germline V gene lookup returns CDR1 SNHLY and CDR2 FYNNEI. This CDR3 is 14 amino acids long. The V end was cut by 3 bases, the J end by 6 bases, with 14 bases between. The CDR3 nucleotides read TGTGCCAGCAGTGATAAAGGGGACCCCGCTGAAGCTTTCTTT. The encoded protein is CASSDKGDPAEAFF. Full variable domain (missing parts from reference TRBV2 and TRBJ1-1): EPEVTQTPSHQVTQMGQEVILRCVPISNHLYFYWYRQILGQKVEFLVSFYNNEISEKSEIFDDQFSVERPDGSNFTLKIRSTKLEDSAMYFCASSDKGDPAEAFFGQGTRLTVV.

This clonotype was observed a single time. This chain links TRBV9 with TRBJ2-7; 9 bases match TRBD2. This CDR3 is built from 14 residues. Looked up from germline, CDR1 is SGDLS and CDR2 is YYNGEE. V gave up 7 bases and J gave up 7 bases; unmatched junction bases: 12. The CDR3 DNA reads TGTGCCAGCTCACCCGGGACTAGCATTAATGAGCAGTACTTC. This codes for CASSPGTSINEQYF.

The genes are TRBV20-1 and TRBJ2-3; TRBD1 matches 8 bases. V dropped 3 bases and J dropped 0; count of bases not matched to a gene: 8. Per the germline V gene, CDR1 is DFQATT and CDR2 is SNEGSKA (reference sequence). The CDR3 loop spans 16 amino acids. The CDR3 sequence is CSASFPGTGSTDTQYF. CDR3 nucleotides: TGCAGTGCTAGCTTCCCCGGGACAGGTAGCACAGATACGCAGTATTTT.

The chain recombines TRBV28 with TRBJ2-3; D remains unclear. The CDR3 covers 16 residues. Germline lookup yields CDR1 MDHEN and CDR2 SYDVKM. V was shortened by 6 bases and J by 1 base, with 17 bases between the two germline ends. The CDR3, as DNA: TGTGCCAGCAGCCCCTTCGAGCACATAGGCACAGATACGCAGTATTTT. This codes for CASSPFEHIGTDTQYF.

For this clonotype: A read error may explain this, as a much larger clone is one base away. The CDR3 nucleotides read TGTGGCATCAGTGAGTCGATAAGAGGGAGCTCCTACGAGCAGTACTTC. It specifies CGISESIRGSSYEQYF. The rearrangement links TRBV10-3 to TRBJ2-7, with D possibly matching TRBD2 (5 bases). The germline gives CDR1 ENHRY, CDR2 SYGVKD. This CDR3 is built from 16 residues.

This clonotype has just a few counts. The chain links TRBV5-1 to TRBJ2-3, with D possibly TRBD2 on 5 matching bases. The CDR3 has 15 amino acids. The germline V and J ends were trimmed by 0 bases and 6 bases, with 14 bases remaining between them. Germline V gene lookup returns CDR1 SGHRS and CDR2 YFSETQ. This CDR3 is CASSLEWAGADTQYF. For the CDR3, the DNA is TGCGCCAGCAGCTTGGAATGGGCGGGCGCGGATACGCAGTATTTT.

This clonotype was counted between two and nine times. This chain links TRBV28 with TRBJ1-2; D ambiguous. Trimming pared 1 base from V and 3 bases from J, leaving 12 bases between. Germline-derived CDR1 and CDR2 are MDHEN and SYDVKM. CDR3 size: 15 residues. The CDR3 DNA reads as TGTGCCAGCAGTTTATTAGACCAACGCGACTATGGCTACACCTTC. Protein sequence: CASSLLDQRDYGYTF.

A few counts support this clonotype. DNA of the CDR3: TGCAGCGTTGAAGGGCACTACAATGAGCAGTTCTTC. Residues: CSVEGHYNEQFF. This chain joins TRBV29-1 and TRBJ2-1; D unclear. In germline, CDR1 is SQVTM, CDR2 ANQGSEA. Trimming pared 1 base from V and 3 bases from J, leaving 4 bases between. The CDR3 runs to 12 residues.

This chain joins TRBV6-2 or TRBV6-3 and TRBJ2-7, with D uncertain. The DNA end lines up better with TRBJ2-4; the J call may be wrong. The germline CDR1 and CDR2 sequences are MNHEY and SVGEGT. The CDR3 length is 14 residues. The CDR3, as DNA: TGTGCCAGCAGTTACTCGACTCTGGAAAACATTCAGTACTTC. It is translated as CASSYSTLENIQYF.

CDR3 region: CSVERASTINEQFF. Here the CDR3 DNA reads TGCAGCGTTGAAAGGGCGAGTACGATTAATGAGCAGTTCTTC. The rearrangement uses TRBV29-1 and TRBJ2-1; D is ambiguous. CDR1 is SQVTM, CDR2 ANQGSEA, per germline. V gave up 2 bases and J gave up 7 bases, with 15 bases separating them. The CDR3 extends over 14 amino acids.

This clonotype was counted between two and nine times. This chain connects TRBV5-1 to TRBJ2-2; D may be TRBD1 (6 bases). V was cut by 0 bases and J by 7 bases, with 13 bases left in between. Germline CDR1 and CDR2: SGHRS and YFSETQ. This CDR3 is built from 15 residues. Here the CDR3 reads CASSLEGGPVGELFF. The CDR3 DNA is TGCGCCAGCAGCTTGGAAGGGGGTCCAGTCGGGGAGCTGTTTTTT.

The rearrangement uses TRBV6-2 or TRBV6-3 and TRBJ2-3; possibly TRBD1 for D (7 bases). V was cut by 5 bases and J by 4 bases, with 19 bases left in between. This CDR3 is built from 16 residues. Germline V gives CDR1 MNHEY, CDR2 SVGEGT. Here the CDR3 reads CASSKTGQGEADTQYF. The CDR3 DNA follows: TGTGCCAGCAGTAAGACTGGGCAGGGGGAGGCAGATACGCAGTATTTT.

The gene calls are TRBV20-1 and TRBJ2-4; TRBD2 is a possible D gene (5 bases). The V and J ends lost 6 bases and 0 bases respectively, with 9 bases between them. CDR3 length: 13 residues. Germline assignment: CDR1 DFQATT and CDR2 SNEGSKA (reference sequence). This CDR3 reads CSAPDLAKNIQYF. The DNA of the CDR3 is TGCAGTGCACCGGACTTAGCCAAAAACATTCAGTACTTC.

This chain connects TRBV20-1 to TRBJ2-7; perhaps TRBD2 as D (5 bases). The V gene lost 1 base and the J gene lost 1 base, with 14 bases spanning the gap. Germline CDR1 is DFQATT and CDR2 is SNEGSKA (reference sequence). This CDR3 region has 15 residues. CDR3 residues: CSARAGGGGSYEQYF. Here the CDR3 DNA reads TGCAGTGCTAGAGCAGGCGGAGGCGGGTCCTACGAGCAGTACTTC.

The chain uses TRBV7-2 and TRBJ2-7; TRBD2 agrees at 7 bases. The CDR3 covers 14 residues. With V trimmed by 2 bases and J by 1 base, 2 bases remained unmatched. Germline-derived CDR1 and CDR2 are SGHTA and FQGNSA. The CDR3 sequence: CASSLLRGSYEQYF. As DNA, the CDR3 is TGTGCCAGCAGCTTACTGCGGGGGTCCTACGAGCAGTACTTC.

This clonotype was counted only a few times. The V call is TRBV10-3, the J call TRBJ2-3; TRBD2 matches 11 bases. Germline V gene data show CDR1 as ENHRY and CDR2 as SYGVKD. This CDR3 region has 15 residues. With 5 bases clipped from V and 3 bases from J, the junction kept 4 bases outside the gene matches. CDR3: CAISKLAGATDTQYF. The CDR3 DNA follows: TGTGCCATCAGTAAACTAGCGGGAGCGACAGATACGCAGTATTTT.

The table lists this clonotype with a few counts. This chain connects TRBV20-1 to TRBJ1-4; 9 bases align to TRBD1. From germline, CDR1 is DFQATT and CDR2 SNEGSKA (reference sequence). The ends lost 2 bases at V and 7 bases at J; junction bases unmatched: 5. The CDR3 is 14 amino acids. The CDR3 spells CSARPRDRVEKLFF. The CDR3 DNA reads as TGCAGTGCTAGACCCCGGGACAGGGTTGAAAAACTGTTTTTT.

The chain joins TRBV18 to TRBJ2-5; D uncertain. The V and J ends lost 2 bases and 7 bases respectively, with 14 bases between them. This CDR3 spans 14 amino acids. Germline values: CDR1 KGHSH, CDR2 LQKENI. CDR3 coding DNA: TGTGCCAGCTCACCAGAACGTAGCACCGGGACCCAGTACTTC. Its translation is CASSPERSTGTQYF.

The chain links TRBV10-3 to TRBJ2-7; possible D gene TRBD2, 5 bases. The germline CDR1 and CDR2 sequences are ENHRY and SYGVKD. The germline V and J ends were trimmed by 2 bases and 1 base, with 15 bases remaining between them. The CDR3 is 16 residues long. The CDR3 loop reads CAISERARGESYEQYF. The CDR3 coding sequence is TGTGCCATCAGTGAGAGAGCCCGGGGTGAGTCCTACGAGCAGTACTTC.

In its sample, this clonotype was seen a few times. The CDR3 DNA sequence: TGTGCCAGCAGTGAGAACCCAGGGGAGGGATCCTACGAGCAGTACTTC. Its translation is CASSENPGEGSYEQYF. The genes are TRBV2 and TRBJ2-7, with a possible D match to TRBD2 (7 bases). Germline V gene lookup returns CDR1 SNHLY and CDR2 FYNNEI. The CDR3 sequence is 16 residues long. V was trimmed by 3 bases and J by 1 base, leaving 16 bases between them.

The chain is built from TRBV7-3 and TRBJ2-1; the match to TRBD2 covers 10 bases. From germline, CDR1 is SGHTA and CDR2 FQGTGA. The CDR3 is made up of 14 amino acids. With 4 bases clipped from V and 6 bases from J, the junction kept 3 bases outside the gene matches. CDR3 sequence reads: CASSSLAGGNEQFF. In nucleotides, the CDR3 is TGTGCCAGCAGCTCGTTAGCGGGAGGCAATGAGCAGTTCTTC.

This sequence joins TRBV18 and TRBJ1-2, with D perhaps matching TRBD1 (5 bases). CDR3 length: 15 residues. V gave up 4 bases and J gave up 4 bases, with 16 bases separating them. CDR1 and CDR2 from the germline V gene are KGHSH and LQKENI. The CDR3 region is CASSLRQGDGYGYTF. Here the CDR3 DNA reads TGTGCCAGCTCACTCAGGCAGGGTGACGGCTATGGCTACACCTTC. Using reference TRBV18 and TRBJ1-2 for the parts outside the CDR3, the full variable domain is NAGVMQNPRHLVRRRGQEARLRCSPMKGHSHVYWYRQLPEEGLKFMVYLQKENIIDESGMPKERFSAEFPKEGPSILRIQQVVRGDSAAYFCASSLRQGDGYGYTFGSGTRLTVV.

The V and J genes are TRBV20-1 and TRBJ2-5; D may correspond to TRBD1 or TRBD2 (5 bases each). The CDR3 is 15 residues long. Germline V CDR1 and CDR2: DFQATT, SNEGSKA (reference sequence). The V end was cut by 0 bases, the J end by 2 bases, with 13 bases between. The CDR3 DNA reads TGCAGTGCTAGAGATCCGAGGGGAATTCAAGAGACCCAGTACTTC. Its translation: CSARDPRGIQETQYF.